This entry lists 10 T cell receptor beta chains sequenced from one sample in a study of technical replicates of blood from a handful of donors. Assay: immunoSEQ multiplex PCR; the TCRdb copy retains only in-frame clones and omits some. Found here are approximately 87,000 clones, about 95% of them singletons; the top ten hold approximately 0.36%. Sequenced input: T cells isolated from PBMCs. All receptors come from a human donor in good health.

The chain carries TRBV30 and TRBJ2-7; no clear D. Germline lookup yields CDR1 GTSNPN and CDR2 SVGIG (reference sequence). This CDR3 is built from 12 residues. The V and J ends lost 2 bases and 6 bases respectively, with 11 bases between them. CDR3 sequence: CAWSPRGSEQYF. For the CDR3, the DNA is TGTGCCTGGAGTCCTAGAGGCAGCGAGCAGTACTTC.

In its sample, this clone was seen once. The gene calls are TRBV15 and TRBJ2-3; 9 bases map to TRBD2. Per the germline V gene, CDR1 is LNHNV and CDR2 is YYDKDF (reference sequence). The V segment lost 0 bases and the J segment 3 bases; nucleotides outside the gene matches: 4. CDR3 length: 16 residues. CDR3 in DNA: TGTGCCACCAGCAGAGATCGCCTAGCGGGGACAGATACGCAGTATTTT. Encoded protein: CATSRDRLAGTDTQYF.

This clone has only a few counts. The CDR3 region is CASSLNAVGTEAFF. The CDR3 DNA sequence: TGTGCCAGCAGCCTGAATGCAGTTGGCACTGAAGCTTTCTTT. The chain employs TRBV11-3 and TRBJ1-1; D not resolved. Germline CDR1 SGHNT, CDR2 YENEEA. CDR3 size: 14 residues. Trimming left V 5 bases short and J 4 bases short, with 14 bases between.

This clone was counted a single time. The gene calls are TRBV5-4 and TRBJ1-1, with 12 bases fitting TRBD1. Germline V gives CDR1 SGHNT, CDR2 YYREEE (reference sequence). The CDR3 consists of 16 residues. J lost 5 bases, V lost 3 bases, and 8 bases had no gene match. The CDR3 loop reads CASSWPGQGAMTEAFF. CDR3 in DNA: TGTGCCAGCAGCTGGCCGGGACAGGGGGCGATGACTGAAGCTTTCTTT.

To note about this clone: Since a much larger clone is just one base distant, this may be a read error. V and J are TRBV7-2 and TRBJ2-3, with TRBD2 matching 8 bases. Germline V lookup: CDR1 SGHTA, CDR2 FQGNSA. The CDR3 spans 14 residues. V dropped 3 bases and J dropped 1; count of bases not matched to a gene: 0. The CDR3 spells CASSFSGGTDTQYF. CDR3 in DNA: TGTGCCAGCAGCTTTAGCGGGGGCACAGATACGCAGTATTTT.

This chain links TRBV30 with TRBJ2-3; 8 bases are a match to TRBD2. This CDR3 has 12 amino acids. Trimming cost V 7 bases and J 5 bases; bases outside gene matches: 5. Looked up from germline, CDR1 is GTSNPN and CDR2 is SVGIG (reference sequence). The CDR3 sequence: CASPLAGDTQYF. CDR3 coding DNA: TGTGCCTCCCCCCTAGCGGGAGATACGCAGTATTTT.

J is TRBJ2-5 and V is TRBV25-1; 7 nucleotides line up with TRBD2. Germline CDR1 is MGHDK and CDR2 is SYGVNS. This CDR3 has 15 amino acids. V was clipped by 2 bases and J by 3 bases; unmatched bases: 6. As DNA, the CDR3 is TGTGCCAGCAGTGAACCGTGGGACTATAAAGAGACCCAGTACTTC. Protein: CASSEPWDYKETQYF.

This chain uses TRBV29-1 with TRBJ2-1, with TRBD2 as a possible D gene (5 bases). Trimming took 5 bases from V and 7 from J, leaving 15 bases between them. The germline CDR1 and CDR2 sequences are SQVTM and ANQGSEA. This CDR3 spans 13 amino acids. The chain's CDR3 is CSVHGEKGNEQFF. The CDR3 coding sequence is TGCAGCGTTCACGGGGAGAAAGGGAATGAGCAGTTCTTC.

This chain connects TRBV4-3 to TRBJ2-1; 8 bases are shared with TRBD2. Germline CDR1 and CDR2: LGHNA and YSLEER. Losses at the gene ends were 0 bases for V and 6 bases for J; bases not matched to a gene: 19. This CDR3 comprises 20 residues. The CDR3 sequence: CASSQDLPIGGSGTINEQFF. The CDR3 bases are TGCGCCAGCAGCCAAGATCTCCCTATAGGGGGTAGCGGGACAATCAATGAGCAGTTCTTC.

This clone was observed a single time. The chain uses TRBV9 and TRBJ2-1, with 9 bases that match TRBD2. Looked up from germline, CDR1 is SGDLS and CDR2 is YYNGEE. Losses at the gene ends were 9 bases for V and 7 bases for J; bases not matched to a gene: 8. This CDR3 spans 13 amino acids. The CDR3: CATGLAPGNEQFF. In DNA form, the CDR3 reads TGTGCCACTGGACTAGCGCCTGGAAATGAGCAGTTCTTC.